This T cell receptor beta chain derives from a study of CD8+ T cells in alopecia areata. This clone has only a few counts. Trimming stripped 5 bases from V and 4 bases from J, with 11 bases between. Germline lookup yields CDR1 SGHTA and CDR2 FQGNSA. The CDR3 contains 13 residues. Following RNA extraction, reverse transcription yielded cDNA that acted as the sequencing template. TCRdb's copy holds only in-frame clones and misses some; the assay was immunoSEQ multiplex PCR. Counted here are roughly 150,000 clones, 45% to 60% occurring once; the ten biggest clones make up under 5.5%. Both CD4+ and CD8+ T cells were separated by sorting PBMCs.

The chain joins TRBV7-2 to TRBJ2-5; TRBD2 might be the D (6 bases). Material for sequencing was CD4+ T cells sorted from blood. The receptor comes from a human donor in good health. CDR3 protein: CASSATSGETQYF. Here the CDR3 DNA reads TGTGCCAGCAGCGCGACTAGTGGAGAGACCCAGTACTTC.